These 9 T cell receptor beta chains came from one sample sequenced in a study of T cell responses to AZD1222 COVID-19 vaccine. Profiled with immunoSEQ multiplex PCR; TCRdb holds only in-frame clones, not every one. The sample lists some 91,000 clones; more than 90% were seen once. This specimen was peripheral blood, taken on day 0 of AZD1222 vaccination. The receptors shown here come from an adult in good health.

The CDR3: CASSAIPEMSEAFF. CDR3 nucleotides: TGTGCCAGCAGCGCAATCCCTGAAATGAGTGAAGCTTTCTTT. The chain joins TRBV9 to TRBJ1-1; D is ambiguous. Trimming removed 3 bases from V and 7 bases from J, with 16 bases in between. Germline CDR1 is SGDLS and CDR2 is YYNGEE. The CDR3 spans 14 residues.

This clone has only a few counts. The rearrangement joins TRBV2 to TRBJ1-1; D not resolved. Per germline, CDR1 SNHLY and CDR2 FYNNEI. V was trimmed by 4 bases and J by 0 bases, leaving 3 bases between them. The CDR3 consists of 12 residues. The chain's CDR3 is CASSGMNTEAFF. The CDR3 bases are TGTGCCAGCAGTGGCATGAACACTGAAGCTTTCTTT.

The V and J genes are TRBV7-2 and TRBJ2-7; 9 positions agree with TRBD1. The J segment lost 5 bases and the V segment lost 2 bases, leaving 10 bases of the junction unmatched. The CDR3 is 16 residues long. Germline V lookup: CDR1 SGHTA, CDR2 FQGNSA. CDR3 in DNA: TGTGCCAGCAGCTTATCGATACAGGGGGCGACCCACGAGCAGTACTTC. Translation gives CASSLSIQGATHEQYF.

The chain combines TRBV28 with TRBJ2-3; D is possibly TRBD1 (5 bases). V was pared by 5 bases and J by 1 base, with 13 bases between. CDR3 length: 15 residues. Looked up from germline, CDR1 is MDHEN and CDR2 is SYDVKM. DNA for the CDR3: TGTGCCAGCAGTCGACAGTTTGCTGGCACAGATACGCAGTATTTT. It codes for CASSRQFAGTDTQYF.

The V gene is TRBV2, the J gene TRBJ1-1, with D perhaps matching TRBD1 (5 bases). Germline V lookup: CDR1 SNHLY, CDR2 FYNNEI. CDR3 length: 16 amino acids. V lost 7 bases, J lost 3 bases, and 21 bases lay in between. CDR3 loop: CASTTPWRQTDTEAFF. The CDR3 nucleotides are TGTGCCAGCACTACACCGTGGCGGCAGACAGACACTGAAGCTTTCTTT. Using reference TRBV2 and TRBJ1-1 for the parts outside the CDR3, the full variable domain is EPEVTQTPSHQVTQMGQEVILRCVPISNHLYFYWYRQILGQKVEFLVSFYNNEISEKSEIFDDQFSVERPDGSNFTLKIRSTKLEDSAMYFCASTTPWRQTDTEAFFGQGTRLTVV.

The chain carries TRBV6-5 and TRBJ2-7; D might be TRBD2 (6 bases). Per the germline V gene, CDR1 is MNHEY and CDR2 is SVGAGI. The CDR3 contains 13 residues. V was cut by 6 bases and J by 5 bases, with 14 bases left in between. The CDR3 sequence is CASRTREANEQYF. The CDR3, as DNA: TGTGCCAGCAGAACTAGGGAGGCTAACGAGCAGTACTTC.

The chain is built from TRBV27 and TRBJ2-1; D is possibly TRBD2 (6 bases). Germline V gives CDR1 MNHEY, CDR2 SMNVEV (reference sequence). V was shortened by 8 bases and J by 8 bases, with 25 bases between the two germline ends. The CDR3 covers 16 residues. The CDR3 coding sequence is TGTGCCAGCGGCGTTTCAGCGGGTTTTATAATCTATGAGCAGTTCTTC. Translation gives CASGVSAGFIIYEQFF.

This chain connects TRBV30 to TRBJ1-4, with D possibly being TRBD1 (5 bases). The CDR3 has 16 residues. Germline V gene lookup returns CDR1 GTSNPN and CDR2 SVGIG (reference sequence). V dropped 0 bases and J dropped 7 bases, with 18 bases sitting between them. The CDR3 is CAWSVPTGALGEKLFF. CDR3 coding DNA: TGTGCCTGGAGTGTACCCACCGGGGCCTTGGGTGAAAAACTGTTTTTT.

Here the CDR3 DNA reads TGTGCCACCAGCGCCCGCCCCCCGGCCGAAGAGACCCAGTACTTC. Amino acid sequence: CATSARPPAEETQYF. This chain uses TRBV24-1 with TRBJ2-5; D unresolved. CDR3 length: 15 residues. Trimming pared 7 bases from V and 3 bases from J, leaving 17 bases between. The germline V gene has CDR1 KGHDR and CDR2 SFDVKD.